These T cell receptor beta chains were read from a single sample in a study of shared T cell receptors in the human thymus. Libraries were prepared by immunoSEQ multiplex PCR; TCRdb keeps only in-frame clonotypes and omits some of them. The sample lists about 400,000 clones, around 95% occurring once. The specimen sequenced was thymocytes. These receptors were collected from a human donor. Both conserved end residues are part of each CDR3. A D gene is named only where the DNA matches it firmly. The size entry is marked missing in some rows and otherwise reads once, few, many or a size class.

DNA	CDR3	D	V	J	size
TGTGCCAGCAGCCGAGCCCGGACAGGGGGTAGGTTGAACACTGAAGCTTTCTTT	CASSRARTGGRLNTEAFF	TRBD1	TRBV4-2	TRBJ1-1	.
TGTGCCAGCAGCTTGGAGGGGGGAACCTATGGCTACACCTTC	CASSLEGGTYGYTF	.	TRBV5-5	TRBJ1-2	.
TGTGCCACCAGCAGAGAGGCTAGCGGGAGCCGGGCGGATACGCAGTATTTT	CATSREASGSRADTQYF	TRBD2	TRBV15	TRBJ2-3	.
TGTGCCAGCAGGAGGACCAAATACGAGCAGTACTTC	CASRRTKYEQYF	.	TRBV6-5	TRBJ2-7	.
TGTGCCAGCAGCGCAGTAGCCGAGCAGTACTTC	CASSAVAEQYF	.	TRBV5-5	TRBJ2-7	once
TGTGCCAGCAGTCCCTGGGGCATACGCACAGATACGCAGTATTTT	CASSPWGIRTDTQYF	.	TRBV2	TRBJ2-3	.
TGTGCCAGCAGTCCCCCGGCTCCAGGGCCCCAAGAGACCCAGTACTTC	CASSPPAPGPQETQYF	.	TRBV28	TRBJ2-5	.
TGTGCCAGTCCTCCCAGAAGGGAATCCTACAATGAGCAGTTCTTC	CASPPRRESYNEQFF	.	TRBV5-8	TRBJ2-1	.
TGTGCCAGTAGTCCCGTATGGGACCAGGACACAGATACGCAGTATTTT	CASSPVWDQDTDTQYF	.	TRBV19	TRBJ2-3	.
TGTGCCAGCAGTCCAGTGGAGGGGGCGAATCAGCCCCAGCATTTT	CASSPVEGANQPQHF	TRBD1	TRBV28	TRBJ1-5	.
TGTGCCAGCTTCACCGGGGTACCTTCCTACAATGAGCAGTTCTTC	CASFTGVPSYNEQFF	.	TRBV27	TRBJ2-1	.
TGTGCCAGCAGTGAAGGCCCCACGTCGACAGGGTGGGACTATGGCTACACCTTC	CASSEGPTSTGWDYGYTF	TRBD1	TRBV6-1	TRBJ1-2	.
TGTGCCACCAGCAGTACGGGACTCAGCTCCTACGAGCAGTACTTC	CATSSTGLSSYEQYF	.	TRBV15	TRBJ2-7	.
TGTGCCAGTAGTATTGTGGGGCTAGCGGGTACCGGGGAGCTGTTTTTT	CASSIVGLAGTGELFF	TRBD2	TRBV19	TRBJ2-2	.
TGCAGCGTTGGTGGGGGCTCGGGAGAAAAACTGTTTTTT	CSVGGGSGEKLFF	.	TRBV29-1	TRBJ1-4	.
TGTGCCAGCAGTTTAGAGGGTATTGGCGGCTACACCTTC	CASSLEGIGGYTF	.	TRBV28	TRBJ1-2	once
TGTGCCAGCAGATCCTTGAGCGGGAGTTTCGTCAATGAGCAGTTCTTC	CASRSLSGSFVNEQFF	TRBD2	TRBV2	TRBJ2-1	.
TGTGCCAGCTCATTGGACCTGATTTACAATGAGCAGTTCTTC	CASSLDLIYNEQFF	.	TRBV18	TRBJ2-1	.
TGTGCCAGCTCACCACGGGAGCCGGGAGGTCAAGAGACCCAGTACTTC	CASSPREPGGQETQYF	TRBD2	TRBV18	TRBJ2-5	.
TGTGCCATCACCCCGGGACAGGGATCCGGGGAGCTGTTTTTT	CAITPGQGSGELFF	TRBD1	TRBV10-3	TRBJ2-2	.
TGCGCCAGCAGCCAAGTCGGACAGCTCTATGGCTACACCTTC	CASSQVGQLYGYTF	.	TRBV4-1	TRBJ1-2	once
TGTGCCAGCAGTTCACGACAGGGGAATAACACCGGGGAGCTGTTTTTT	CASSSRQGNNTGELFF	TRBD1	TRBV6-5	TRBJ2-2	once
TGTGCCAGCAGCTTAGCCCGGGAGGGGGGGTACGAGCAGTACTTC	CASSLAREGGYEQYF	TRBD2	TRBV7-9	TRBJ2-7	once